These 29 T cell receptor beta chains were sequenced from one sample in a study of T cells in tumors after PD-1 blockade. Data came from immunoSEQ multiplex PCR; TCRdb stores just in-frame clones and leaves some out. This sample yields roughly 19,000 clones, of which around 80% are seen a single time; 26% belongs to the top ten. Material: PBMCs, obtained before anti-PD-1 treatment. These receptor sequences come from a human donor with basal cell carcinoma.

This chain joins TRBV5-5 and TRBJ2-5, with TRBD2 matching 9 bases. The CDR3 is 15 residues long. Looked up from germline, CDR1 is SGHKS and CDR2 is YYEKEE (reference sequence). The trim removed 4 bases at V and 0 bases at J, leaving 4 bases unmatched. The CDR3 reads CASSPGTSNQETQYF. As DNA, the CDR3 is TGTGCCAGCAGCCCAGGGACTAGCAACCAAGAGACCCAGTACTTC.

The genes are TRBV29-1 and TRBJ2-7; 9 bases are a match to TRBD2. CDR1 is SQVTM, CDR2 ANQGSEA, per germline. The CDR3 spans 11 residues. The chain's CDR3 is CPSGENYEQYF. Here the CDR3 DNA reads TGCCCTAGCGGGGAAAACTACGAGCAGTACTTC.

The chain employs TRBV6-5 and TRBJ2-3; 8 positions agree with TRBD2. This CDR3 contains 15 residues. The germline gives CDR1 MNHEY, CDR2 SVGAGI. J was trimmed by 6 bases and V by 6 bases; bases with no gene match: 11. The chain's CDR3 is CASSNGLANRDTQYF. DNA for the CDR3: TGTGCCAGCAGCAATGGACTAGCAAATCGGGATACGCAGTATTTT.

This clone was detected once. The chain joins TRBV27 to TRBJ2-5; D is undetermined. This CDR3 spans 13 amino acids. The germline gives CDR1 MNHEY, CDR2 SMNVEV (reference sequence). With 0 bases removed from V and 2 bases from J, the gap between germline ends came to 4 bases. The CDR3 sequence is CASSLSPQETQYF. The CDR3 DNA reads as TGTGCCAGCAGTTTATCCCCTCAAGAGACCCAGTACTTC.

V usage is TRBV29-1 and J usage is TRBJ1-2, with 7 bases fitting TRBD1. In germline, CDR1 is SQVTM, CDR2 ANQGSEA. The CDR3 is 13 amino acids. The junction had 3 bases not matched to a gene; V was cut back by 1 base and J by 4 bases. CDR3: CSVEGQGGYGYTF. The CDR3 nucleotides are TGCAGCGTTGAAGGACAGGGTGGCTATGGCTACACCTTC.

As to this clone: Different DNA sequences within this sample yield the same CDR3. V and J are TRBV5-4 and TRBJ2-7, with 7 bases matching TRBD2. The CDR3 covers 15 residues. The V gene end was trimmed by 1 base and the J gene end by 3 bases; junction bases not matched to a gene: 7. Looked up from germline, CDR1 is SGHNT and CDR2 is YYREEE (reference sequence). The CDR3 sequence: CASSLRLAGVYEQYF. In nucleotides, the CDR3 is TGTGCCAGCAGCTTGCGACTAGCAGGAGTCTACGAGCAGTACTTC.

The chain is built from TRBV2 and TRBJ2-3; no clear D gene. Trimming shortened V by 7 bases and J by 2 bases, and 7 bases separated the two germline ends. The CDR3 extends over 12 amino acids. Germline CDR1 reads SNHLY; CDR2 reads FYNNEI. In nucleotides, the CDR3 is TGTGCCAGCATCAGATCCACAGATACGCAGTATTTT. Translating it yields CASIRSTDTQYF.

This chain joins TRBV5-1 and TRBJ2-1, with unresolved D. The CDR3 extends over 12 amino acids. Looked up from germline, CDR1 is SGHRS and CDR2 is YFSETQ. Trimming left V 1 base short and J 8 bases short, with 7 bases between. The CDR3 DNA follows: TGCGCCAGCAGCTTGTCAGATTATGAGCAGTTCTTC. It codes for CASSLSDYEQFF.

This rearrangement joins TRBV5-1 to TRBJ1-2; 10 nucleotides align to TRBD1. Germline V CDR1 and CDR2: SGHRS, YFSETQ. This CDR3 is 15 amino acids long. V lost 4 bases, J lost 6 bases, and 9 bases stayed unmatched. The CDR3 reads CASSGVGQGTDGYTF. The CDR3 nucleotides read TGCGCCAGCAGCGGAGTGGGACAGGGGACGGATGGCTACACCTTC.

In this sample, this clone turned up once. The chain uses TRBV6-1 and TRBJ1-2; TRBD1 is a possible D gene (6 bases). The V gene lost 2 bases and the J gene lost 5 bases, with 27 bases spanning the gap. The CDR3 loop spans 19 amino acids. Germline assignment: CDR1 MNHNS and CDR2 SASEGT. CDR3 nucleotide sequence: TGTGCCAGCAGTGAATATCTTCTCCCCCGGAGGGGGGTTAAGTATGGCTACACCTTC. This sequence encodes CASSEYLLPRRGVKYGYTF.

This chain uses TRBV27 with TRBJ2-7; D is uncertain. CDR3 length: 14 amino acids. Germline CDR1 is MNHEY and CDR2 is SMNVEV (reference sequence). With 6 bases removed from V and 7 bases from J, the gap between germline ends came to 19 bases. The CDR3: CASSPASYSTEQYF. CDR3 DNA sequence: TGTGCCAGCAGCCCTGCCTCGTATAGCACGGAGCAGTACTTC.

CDR3 nucleotides: TGTGCCAGCAGTCAGGGTTCTGGCTACACCTTC. Its protein product is CASSQGSGYTF. The rearrangement uses TRBV12-3 or TRBV12-4 and TRBJ1-2; D may be TRBD1 (5 bases). Trimming pared 5 bases from V and 7 bases from J, leaving 8 bases between. This CDR3 has 11 amino acids.

The chain couples TRBV2 to TRBJ2-1; a weak D match, TRBD2 (6 bases). There are 19 residues in the CDR3. V was clipped by 10 bases and J by 0 bases, with 28 bases between them. Germline lookup yields CDR1 SNHLY and CDR2 FYNNEI. CDR3: CATCDGWARAGSSYNEQFF. As DNA, the CDR3 is TGTGCCACCTGTGACGGGTGGGCGCGGGCGGGGAGCTCCTACAATGAGCAGTTCTTC.

The rearrangement joins TRBV6-5 to TRBJ1-1, with 8 bases lining up with TRBD1. V lost 6 bases, J lost 4 bases, and 7 bases stayed unmatched. This CDR3 contains 14 residues. Per germline, CDR1 MNHEY and CDR2 SVGAGI. The CDR3 nucleotides read TGTGCCAGCAGCAGGGACAGGCTCGGCACTGAAGCTTTCTTT. As protein: CASSRDRLGTEAFF.

This clone was counted once. The rearrangement uses TRBV4-2 and TRBJ2-5; 10 bases agree with TRBD1. Germline V gene data show CDR1 as LGHNA and CDR2 as YNFKEQ. CDR3 size: 16 residues. The junction had 4 bases not matched to a gene; V was cut back by 0 bases and J by 3 bases. The CDR3 bases are TGTGCCAGCAGCCAAGAACCCGGGACAGGGGAAGAGACCCAGTACTTC. It encodes CASSQEPGTGEETQYF.

The V and J genes are TRBV18 and TRBJ2-1, with no clear D. The CDR3 runs to 14 residues. The germline gives CDR1 KGHSH, CDR2 LQKENI. Trimming removed 3 bases from V and 5 bases from J, with 11 bases in between. The CDR3 spells CASSPRTADNEQFF. The CDR3 region has the DNA TGTGCCAGCTCACCCCGGACGGCCGACAATGAGCAGTTCTTC.

V gene TRBV19 combines with J gene TRBJ1-4, with a tentative D call TRBD1 (5 bases). Trimming removed 8 bases from V and 1 base from J, with 17 bases in between. CDR1 is LNHDA, CDR2 SQIVND, per germline (reference sequence). The CDR3 has 16 residues. This CDR3 reads CASLDTGLVTNEKLFF. CDR3 in DNA: TGTGCCAGTTTGGACACCGGACTTGTAACTAATGAAAAACTGTTTTTT. The variable domain in full, completed from reference TRBV19 and TRBJ1-4, reads DGGITQSPKYLFRKEGQNVTLSCEQNLNHDAMYWYRQDPGQGLRLIYYSQIVNDFQKGDIAEGYSVSREKKESFPLTVTSAQKNPTAFYLCASLDTGLVTNEKLFFGSGTQLSVL.

This chain links TRBV6-5 with TRBJ2-1; TRBD2 matches 8 bases. The CDR3 sequence is 14 residues long. Germline V CDR1 and CDR2: MNHEY, SVGAGI. With V trimmed by 6 bases and J by 7 bases, 8 bases remained unmatched. The CDR3 region is CASSRGLVGNEQFF. The CDR3 DNA sequence: TGTGCCAGCAGCCGGGGACTAGTAGGTAATGAGCAGTTCTTC.

This clone was detected only a few times. The CDR3, as DNA: TGTGCCTGGAGTGCTGGGATTGAGAACACTGAAGCTTTCTTT. Encoded protein: CAWSAGIENTEAFF. J is TRBJ1-1 and V is TRBV30; D gene ambiguous. The V and J ends lost 1 base and 1 base respectively, with 10 bases between them. The germline gives CDR1 GTSNPN, CDR2 SVGIG (reference sequence). The CDR3 has 14 residues.

The genes are TRBV5-1 and TRBJ1-6; unclear D gene. V was shortened by 0 bases and J by 4 bases, with 14 bases between the two germline ends. The CDR3 covers 17 residues. Germline CDR1 SGHRS, CDR2 YFSETQ. The chain's CDR3 is CASSLEADAGYNSPLHF. CDR3 bases: TGCGCCAGCAGCTTGGAAGCGGACGCAGGATATAATTCACCCCTCCACTTT.

This clone turned up a few times. This sequence joins TRBV6-6 and TRBJ2-7; 11 nucleotides agree with TRBD2. The germline V gene encodes CDR1 MNHNY and CDR2 SVGAGI (reference sequence). V gave up 6 bases and J gave up 5 bases; unmatched junction bases: 6. The CDR3 is made up of 14 amino acids. This CDR3 is CASRTVAGGDEQYF. CDR3 DNA sequence: TGTGCCAGCAGGACTGTAGCGGGAGGGGACGAGCAGTACTTC.

The chain is built from TRBV6-5 and TRBJ2-1; D remains ambiguous. Trimming left V 0 bases short and J 4 bases short, with 4 bases between. Germline V gene data show CDR1 as MNHEY and CDR2 as SVGAGI. The CDR3 contains 13 residues. The CDR3 loop is CASSYSRYNEQFF. The CDR3 bases are TGTGCCAGCAGTTACTCGAGATACAATGAGCAGTTCTTC.

The rearrangement joins TRBV7-3 to TRBJ2-3; a possible D gene is TRBD1 (5 bases). The V gene's germline CDR1 is SGHTA and CDR2 FQGTGA. The CDR3 is 15 amino acids. V lost 1 base and J 4 bases, leaving 12 bases between the germline ends. Here the CDR3 DNA reads TGTGCCAGCAGCTTAATGGCAGGGCTCCCAGATACGCAGTATTTT. This translates into CASSLMAGLPDTQYF.

In this sample, this clone turned up a few times. The chain employs TRBV5-1 and TRBJ2-2; D not certain. The CDR3 covers 16 residues. V lost 4 bases and J 6 bases, leaving 19 bases between the germline ends. Germline CDR1 reads SGHRS; CDR2 reads YFSETQ. CDR3 amino acids: CASSEVGRVSAGELFF. CDR3 DNA sequence: TGCGCCAGCAGCGAGGTTGGGCGAGTTAGTGCCGGGGAGCTGTTTTTT.

The rearrangement links TRBV5-6 to TRBJ2-3, with TRBD2 matching 11 bases. Unmatched junction bases numbered 7, after V lost 0 bases and J lost 4 bases. Germline V gives CDR1 SGHDT, CDR2 YYEEEE. CDR3 length equals 17 residues. As DNA, the CDR3 is TGTGCCAGCAGCTTGGCCCAAACTAGCGGGAGTTCAGATACGCAGTATTTT. It yields the protein CASSLAQTSGSSDTQYF.

The chain links TRBV5-1 to TRBJ2-1, with 12 bases that match TRBD2. The CDR3 has 15 amino acids. CDR1 SGHRS and CDR2 YFSETQ come from the germline V gene. V gave up 4 bases and J gave up 7 bases; unmatched junction bases: 6. The CDR3 reads CASSGTSGFSNEQFF. The CDR3 nucleotides are TGCGCCAGCAGCGGGACTAGCGGGTTTTCGAATGAGCAGTTCTTC.

V usage is TRBV5-1 and J usage is TRBJ2-1; 11 bases are shared with TRBD2. Trimming removed 3 bases from V and 3 bases from J; junction bases left unmatched: 2. This CDR3 is 15 amino acids long. The germline gives CDR1 SGHRS, CDR2 YFSETQ. For the CDR3, the DNA is TGCGCCAGCAGCTCAACTAGCGGGAGCTACAATGAGCAGTTCTTC. Its protein product is CASSSTSGSYNEQFF. The whole variable domain, remainder taken from reference TRBV5-1 and TRBJ2-1, is KAGVTQTPRYLIKTRGQQVTLSCSPISGHRSVSWYQQTPGQGLQFLFEYFSETQRNKGNFPGRFSGRQFSNSRSEMNVSTLELGDSALYLCASSSTSGSYNEQFFGPGTRLTVL.

The chain couples TRBV19 to TRBJ1-5, with D uncertain. Germline V gene sequence: CDR1 LNHDA, CDR2 SQIVND (reference sequence). Between the trimmed V and J ends, which lost 5 bases and 5 bases, there was a span of 13 bases. This CDR3 comprises 14 residues. CDR3 nucleotides: TGTGCCAGTAGTCCCCGTCCCCGATATCAGCCCCAGCATTTT. The encoded protein is CASSPRPRYQPQHF. Complete variable domain (other parts from reference TRBV19 and TRBJ1-5): DGGITQSPKYLFRKEGQNVTLSCEQNLNHDAMYWYRQDPGQGLRLIYYSQIVNDFQKGDIAEGYSVSREKKESFPLTVTSAQKNPTAFYLCASSPRPRYQPQHFGDGTRLSIL.

The chain joins TRBV5-5 to TRBJ1-3; D not certain. Trimming removed 4 bases from V and 6 bases from J, with 23 bases in between. The CDR3 is 17 residues long. CDR1 SGHKS and CDR2 YYEKEE come from the germline V gene (reference sequence). The CDR3 sequence is CASSLTPVGSSENTIYF. Written as DNA, the CDR3 is TGTGCCAGCAGCCTTACCCCGGTGGGGAGTAGTGAAAACACCATATATTTT. Variable domain in full (rest from reference TRBV5-5 and TRBJ1-3): DAGVTQSPTHLIKTRGQQVTLRCSPISGHKSVSWYQQVLGQGPQFIFQYYEKEERGRGNFPDRFSARQFPNYSSELNVNALLLGDSALYLCASSLTPVGSSENTIYFGEGSWLTVV.